The clone carrying this TCR beta chain was found a few times. This specimen belongs to a study of blood T cell repertoires in COVID-19. Germline CDR1 is SNHLY and CDR2 is FYNNEI. The CDR3 spans 16 residues. Trimming cost V 6 bases and J 0 bases, with 15 bases left between them. Sequencing was performed with immunoSEQ multiplex PCR; in TCRdb, only in-frame clones are kept and a portion is missing. The sample lists 450,000 to 500,000 clones, approximately 86% occurring once. Sequencing input: PBMCs or T cells enriched from blood (not recorded which). This sequence was found in a woman between 55 and 75 years old who had recovered from COVID-19. The J gene is TRBJ1-5, the V gene TRBV2; tentative D call: TRBD1 (6 bases). CDR3 nucleotide sequence: TGTGCCAGCAGGCCCACACAGGGAAATAGCAATCAGCCCCAGCATTTT. Protein product: CASRPTQGNSNQPQHF.